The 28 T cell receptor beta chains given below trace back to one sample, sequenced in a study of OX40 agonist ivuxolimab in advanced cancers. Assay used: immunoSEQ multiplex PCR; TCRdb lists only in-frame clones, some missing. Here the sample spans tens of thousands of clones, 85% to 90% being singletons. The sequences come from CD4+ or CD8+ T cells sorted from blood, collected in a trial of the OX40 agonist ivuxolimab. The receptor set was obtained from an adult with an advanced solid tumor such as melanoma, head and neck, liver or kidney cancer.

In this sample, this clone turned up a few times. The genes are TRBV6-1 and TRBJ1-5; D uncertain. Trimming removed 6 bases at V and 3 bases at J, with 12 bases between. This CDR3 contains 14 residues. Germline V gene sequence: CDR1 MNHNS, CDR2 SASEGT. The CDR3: CASSLARANQPQHF. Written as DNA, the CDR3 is TGTGCCAGCAGCCTGGCCCGGGCCAATCAGCCCCAGCATTTT.

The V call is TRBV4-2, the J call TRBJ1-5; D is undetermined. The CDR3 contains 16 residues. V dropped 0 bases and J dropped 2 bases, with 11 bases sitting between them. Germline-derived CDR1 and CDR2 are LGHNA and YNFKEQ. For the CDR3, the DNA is TGTGCCAGCAGCCAAGAGTTCGGCCAACGCAATCAGCCCCAGCATTTT. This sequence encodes CASSQEFGQRNQPQHF.

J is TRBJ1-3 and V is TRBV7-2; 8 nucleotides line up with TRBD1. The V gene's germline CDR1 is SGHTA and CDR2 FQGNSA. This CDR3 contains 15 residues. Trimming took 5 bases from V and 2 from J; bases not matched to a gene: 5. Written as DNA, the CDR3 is TGTGCCAGCAGCCGTGAGACAGGGGCTGGAAACACCATATATTTT. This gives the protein CASSRETGAGNTIYF. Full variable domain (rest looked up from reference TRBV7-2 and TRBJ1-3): GAGVSQSPSNKVTEKGKDVELRCDPISGHTALYWYRQSLGQGLEFLIYFQGNSAPDKSGLPSDRFSAERTGGSVSTLTIQRTQQEDSAVYLCASSRETGAGNTIYFGEGSWLTVV.

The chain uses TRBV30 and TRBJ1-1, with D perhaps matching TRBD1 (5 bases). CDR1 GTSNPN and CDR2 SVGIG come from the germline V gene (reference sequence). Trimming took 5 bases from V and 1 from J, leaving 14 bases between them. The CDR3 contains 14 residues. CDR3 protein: CAWVNGAANTEAFF. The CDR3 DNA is TGTGCCTGGGTTAATGGGGCAGCGAACACTGAAGCTTTCTTT.

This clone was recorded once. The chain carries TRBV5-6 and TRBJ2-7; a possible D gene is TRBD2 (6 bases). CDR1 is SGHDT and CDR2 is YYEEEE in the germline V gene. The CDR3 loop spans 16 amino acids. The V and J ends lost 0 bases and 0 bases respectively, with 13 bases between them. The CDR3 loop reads CASSLDRLAHSYEQYF. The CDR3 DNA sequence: TGTGCCAGCAGCTTGGATCGGCTAGCGCACTCCTACGAGCAGTACTTC.

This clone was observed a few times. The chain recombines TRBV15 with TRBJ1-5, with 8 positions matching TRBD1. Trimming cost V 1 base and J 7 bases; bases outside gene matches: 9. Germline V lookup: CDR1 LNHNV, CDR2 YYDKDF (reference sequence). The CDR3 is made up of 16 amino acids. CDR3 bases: TGTGCCACCAGCAGAGTCTACGGACAGGGTGGCCAGCCCCAGCATTTT. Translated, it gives CATSRVYGQGGQPQHF. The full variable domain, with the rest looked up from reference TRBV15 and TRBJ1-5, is DAMVIQNPRYQVTQFGKPVTLSCSQTLNHNVMYWYQQKSSQAPKLLFHYYDKDFNNEADTPDNFQSRRPNTSFCFLDIRSPGLGDTAMYLCATSRVYGQGGQPQHFGDGTRLSIL.

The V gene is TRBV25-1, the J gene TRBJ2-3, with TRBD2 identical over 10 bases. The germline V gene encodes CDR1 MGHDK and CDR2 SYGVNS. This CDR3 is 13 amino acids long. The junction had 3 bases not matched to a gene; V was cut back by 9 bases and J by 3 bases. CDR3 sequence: CASQLAGTDTQYF. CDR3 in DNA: TGTGCCAGTCAACTAGCGGGGACAGATACGCAGTATTTT.

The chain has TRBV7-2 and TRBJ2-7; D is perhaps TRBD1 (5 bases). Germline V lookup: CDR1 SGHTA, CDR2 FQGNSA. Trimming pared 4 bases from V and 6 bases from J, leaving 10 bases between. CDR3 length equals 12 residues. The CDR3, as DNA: TGTGCCAGCAGCTCCTGGACACGCGAGCAGTACTTC. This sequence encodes CASSSWTREQYF.

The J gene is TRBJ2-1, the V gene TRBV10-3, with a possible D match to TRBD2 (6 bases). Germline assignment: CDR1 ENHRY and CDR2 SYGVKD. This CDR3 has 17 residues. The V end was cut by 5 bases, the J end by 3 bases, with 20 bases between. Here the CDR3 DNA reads TGTGCCATCAGTAACTTGGGTTCGGGACTTAACTACAATGAGCAGTTCTTC. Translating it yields CAISNLGSGLNYNEQFF.

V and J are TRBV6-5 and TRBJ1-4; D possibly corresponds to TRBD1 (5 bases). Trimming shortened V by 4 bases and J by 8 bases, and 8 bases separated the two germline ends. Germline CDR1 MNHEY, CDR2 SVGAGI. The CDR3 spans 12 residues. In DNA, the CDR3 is TGTGCCAGCAGTTTCAAGGGGGAAAAACTGTTTTTT. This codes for CASSFKGEKLFF.

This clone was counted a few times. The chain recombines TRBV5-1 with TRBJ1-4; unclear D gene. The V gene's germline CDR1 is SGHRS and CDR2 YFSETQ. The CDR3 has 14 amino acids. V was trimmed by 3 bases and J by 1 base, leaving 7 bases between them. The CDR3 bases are TGCGCCAGCAGCTACGCCGGAACTAATGAAAAACTGTTTTTT. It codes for CASSYAGTNEKLFF.

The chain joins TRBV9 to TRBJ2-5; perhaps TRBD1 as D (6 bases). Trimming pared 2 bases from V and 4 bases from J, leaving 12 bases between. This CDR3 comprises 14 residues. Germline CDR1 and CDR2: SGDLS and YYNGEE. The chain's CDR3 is CASSVRLGGETQYF. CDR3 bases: TGTGCCAGCAGCGTTCGGTTAGGGGGAGAGACCCAGTACTTC.

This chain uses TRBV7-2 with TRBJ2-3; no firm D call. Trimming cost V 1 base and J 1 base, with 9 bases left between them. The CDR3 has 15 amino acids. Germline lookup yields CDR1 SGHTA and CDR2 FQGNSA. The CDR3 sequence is CASSLGRPGTDTQYF. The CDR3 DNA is TGTGCCAGCAGCTTAGGCAGGCCCGGCACAGATACGCAGTATTTT.

The CDR3 region has the DNA TGTGCCAGCAGCTTACCGGGTGGCATAAATCAGCCCCAGCATTTT. It codes for CASSLPGGINQPQHF. V is TRBV7-8 and J is TRBJ1-5; D is ambiguous. This CDR3 comprises 15 residues. V lost 2 bases to trimming and J lost 4 bases, with 12 bases between them. CDR1 and CDR2 from the germline V gene are SGHVS and FQNEAQ. The variable domain in full, completed from reference TRBV7-8 and TRBJ1-5, reads GAGVSQSPRYKVAKRGQDVALRCDPISGHVSLFWYQQALGQGPEFLTYFQNEAQLDKSGLPSDRFFAERPEGSVSTLKIQRTQQEDSAVYLCASSLPGGINQPQHFGDGTRLSIL.

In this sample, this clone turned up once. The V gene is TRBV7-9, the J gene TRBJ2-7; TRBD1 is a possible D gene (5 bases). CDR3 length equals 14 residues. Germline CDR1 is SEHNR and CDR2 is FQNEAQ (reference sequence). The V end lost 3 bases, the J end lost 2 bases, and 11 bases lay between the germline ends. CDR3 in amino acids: CASSLSKGTYEQYF. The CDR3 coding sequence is TGTGCCAGCAGCTTGTCTAAGGGGACCTACGAGCAGTACTTC.

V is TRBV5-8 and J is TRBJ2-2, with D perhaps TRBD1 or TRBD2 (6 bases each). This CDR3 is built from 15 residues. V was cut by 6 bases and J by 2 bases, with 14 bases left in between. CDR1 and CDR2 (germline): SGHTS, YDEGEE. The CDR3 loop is CASIARGRNTGELFF. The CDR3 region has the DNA TGTGCCAGCATAGCCCGGGGGCGTAACACCGGGGAGCTGTTTTTT.

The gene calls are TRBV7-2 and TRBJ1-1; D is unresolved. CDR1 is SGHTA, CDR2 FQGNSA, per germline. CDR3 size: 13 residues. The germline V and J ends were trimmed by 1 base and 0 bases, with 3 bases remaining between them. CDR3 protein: CASSLEVNTEAFF. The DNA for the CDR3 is TGTGCCAGCAGCTTAGAGGTGAACACTGAAGCTTTCTTT.

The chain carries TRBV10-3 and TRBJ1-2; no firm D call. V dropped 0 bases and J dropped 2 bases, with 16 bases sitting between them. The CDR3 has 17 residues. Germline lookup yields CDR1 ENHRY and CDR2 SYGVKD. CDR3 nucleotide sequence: TGTGCCATCAGTGAGTCGTCTAGGGCAGCGGCCAACTATGGCTACACCTTC. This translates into CAISESSRAAANYGYTF.

The CDR3 DNA is TGTGCCTGGAGTGTAAAGGAGCAAGGGACCGTCGACAATCAGCCCCAGCATTTT. It specifies CAWSVKEQGTVDNQPQHF. The chain is built from TRBV30 and TRBJ1-5, with D tentatively TRBD1 (5 bases). From germline, CDR1 is GTSNPN and CDR2 SVGIG (reference sequence). The CDR3 loop spans 18 amino acids. The V end was cut by 0 bases, the J end by 3 bases, with 21 bases between.

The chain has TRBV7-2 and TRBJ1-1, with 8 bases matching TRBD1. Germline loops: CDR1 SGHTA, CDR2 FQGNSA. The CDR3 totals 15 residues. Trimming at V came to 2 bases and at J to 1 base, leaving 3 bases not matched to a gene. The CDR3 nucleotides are TGTGCCAGCAGCTTACTGACAGGGGAGAACACTGAAGCTTTCTTT. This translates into CASSLLTGENTEAFF.

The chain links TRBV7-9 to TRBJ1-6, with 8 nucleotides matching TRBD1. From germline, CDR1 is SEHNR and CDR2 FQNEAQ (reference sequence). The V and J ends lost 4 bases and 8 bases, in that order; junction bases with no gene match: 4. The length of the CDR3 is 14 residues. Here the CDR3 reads CASSSGQGHSPLHF. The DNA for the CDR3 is TGTGCCAGCAGCTCCGGACAGGGACATTCACCCCTCCACTTT.

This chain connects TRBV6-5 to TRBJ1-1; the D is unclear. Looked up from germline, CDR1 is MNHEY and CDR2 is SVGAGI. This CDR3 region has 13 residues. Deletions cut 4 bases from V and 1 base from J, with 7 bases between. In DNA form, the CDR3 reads TGTGCCAGCAGTTGGGATCCGAACACTGAAGCTTTCTTT. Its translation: CASSWDPNTEAFF.

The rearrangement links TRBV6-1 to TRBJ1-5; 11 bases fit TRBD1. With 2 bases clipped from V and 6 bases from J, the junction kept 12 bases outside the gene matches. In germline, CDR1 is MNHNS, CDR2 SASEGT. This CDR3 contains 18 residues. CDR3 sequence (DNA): TGTGCCAGCAGTGAAACCGCCGGGACAGGGGGTACGGGTCAGCCCCAGCATTTT. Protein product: CASSETAGTGGTGQPQHF.

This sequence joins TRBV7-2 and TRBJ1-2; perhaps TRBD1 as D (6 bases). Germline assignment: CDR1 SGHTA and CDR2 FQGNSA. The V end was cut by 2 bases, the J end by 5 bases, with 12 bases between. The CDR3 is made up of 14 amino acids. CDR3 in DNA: TGTGCCAGCAGCTTAAAACAGGGCCCGTATGGCTACACCTTC. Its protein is CASSLKQGPYGYTF.

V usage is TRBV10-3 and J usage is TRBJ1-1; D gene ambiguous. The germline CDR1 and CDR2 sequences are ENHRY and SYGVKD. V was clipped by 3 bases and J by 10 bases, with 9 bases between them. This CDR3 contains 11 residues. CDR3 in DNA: TGTGCCATCAGTGATGTGGGTAGAGCTTTCTTT. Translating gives CAISDVGRAFF.

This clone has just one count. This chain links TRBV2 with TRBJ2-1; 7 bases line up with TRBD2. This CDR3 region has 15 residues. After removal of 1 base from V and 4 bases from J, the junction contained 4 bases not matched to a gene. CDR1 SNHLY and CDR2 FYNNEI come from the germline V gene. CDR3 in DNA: TGTGCCAGCAGTGAAGAAAGCGGGAATTACAATGAGCAGTTCTTC. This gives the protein CASSEESGNYNEQFF. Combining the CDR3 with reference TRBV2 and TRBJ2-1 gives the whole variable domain EPEVTQTPSHQVTQMGQEVILRCVPISNHLYFYWYRQILGQKVEFLVSFYNNEISEKSEIFDDQFSVERPDGSNFTLKIRSTKLEDSAMYFCASSEESGNYNEQFFGPGTRLTVL.

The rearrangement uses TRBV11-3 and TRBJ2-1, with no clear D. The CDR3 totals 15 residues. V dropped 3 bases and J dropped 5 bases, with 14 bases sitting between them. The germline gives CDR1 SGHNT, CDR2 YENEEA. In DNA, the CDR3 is TGTGCCAGCAGCTTGAGGAAAGGAGCCAACAATGAGCAGTTCTTC. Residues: CASSLRKGANNEQFF.

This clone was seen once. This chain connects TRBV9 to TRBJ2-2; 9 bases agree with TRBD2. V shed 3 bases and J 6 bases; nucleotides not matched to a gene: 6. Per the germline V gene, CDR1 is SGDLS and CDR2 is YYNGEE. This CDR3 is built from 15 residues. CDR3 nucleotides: TGTGCCAGCAGCGAACTGGGACTAGCTGCCGGGGAGCTGTTTTTT. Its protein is CASSELGLAAGELFF.